The next 5 T cell receptor beta chains were all read from a single sample in a study of blood T cell repertoires in COVID-19 (TCRdb year 2020). Receptors were amplified or captured by the immunoSEQ multiplex PCR assay. Not all clones reach the TCRdb copy of this immuneACCESS table, which keeps in-frame sequences only. Checked studies attribute under half of the gap to unresolved V genes and leave the rest unexplained. This sample holds approximately 190,000 clones; roughly 80% were observed only once. The leading ten clones occupy approximately 6.1% of the sample. Sequences were obtained from peripheral blood. The receptors shown here come from a woman aged 40 to 50 with acute or convalescent COVID-19.

This chain links TRBV7-2 with TRBJ1-5, with D uncertain. CDR1 SGHTA and CDR2 FQGNSA come from the germline V gene. V lost 1 base and J lost 7, with 5 bases in between. The CDR3 contains 12 residues. The CDR3 DNA sequence: TGTGCCAGCAGCTTAGAAGAGCAGCCCCAGCATTTT. Its translation is CASSLEEQPQHF.

The gene calls are TRBV19 and TRBJ1-6; TRBD1 might be the D (6 bases). The V end was cut by 6 bases, the J end by 8 bases, with 14 bases between. The CDR3 extends over 14 amino acids. Germline V CDR1 and CDR2: LNHDA, SQIVND (reference sequence). The CDR3 DNA sequence: TGTGCCAGTAGGAAAGGACAGACCCATTCACCCCTCCACTTT. Protein sequence: CASRKGQTHSPLHF. The full variable domain, rest sourced from reference TRBV19 and TRBJ1-6, is DGGITQSPKYLFRKEGQNVTLSCEQNLNHDAMYWYRQDPGQGLRLIYYSQIVNDFQKGDIAEGYSVSREKKESFPLTVTSAQKNPTAFYLCASRKGQTHSPLHFGNGTRLTVT.

A few counts support this clone. The rearrangement joins TRBV5-1 to TRBJ1-6; D is possibly TRBD1 (6 bases). V lost 0 bases, J lost 10 bases, and 14 bases lay in between. The germline CDR1 and CDR2 sequences are SGHRS and YFSETQ. This CDR3 has 15 amino acids. CDR3 in amino acids: CASSLGTVLSSPLHF. CDR3 sequence (DNA): TGCGCCAGCAGCTTGGGGACAGTCCTTTCGTCACCCCTCCACTTT.

J is TRBJ2-3 and V is TRBV7-9; D is undetermined. The CDR3 covers 12 residues. Between the trimmed V and J ends, which lost 5 bases and 6 bases, there was a span of 9 bases. The germline V gene encodes CDR1 SEHNR and CDR2 FQNEAQ (reference sequence). This chain's CDR3 is CASSPLGDTQYF. CDR3 nucleotides: TGTGCCAGCAGCCCCCTCGGGGATACGCAGTATTTT.

The rearrangement links TRBV19 to TRBJ1-3; D possibly corresponds to TRBD1 (5 bases). V was pared by 5 bases and J by 2 bases, with 13 bases between. Germline V gene data show CDR1 as LNHDA and CDR2 as SQIVND (reference sequence). This CDR3 comprises 15 residues. The CDR3 DNA reads as TGTGCCAGTAGTCGGGAGGGGACGACTGGAAACACCATATATTTT. Translated: CASSREGTTGNTIYF.